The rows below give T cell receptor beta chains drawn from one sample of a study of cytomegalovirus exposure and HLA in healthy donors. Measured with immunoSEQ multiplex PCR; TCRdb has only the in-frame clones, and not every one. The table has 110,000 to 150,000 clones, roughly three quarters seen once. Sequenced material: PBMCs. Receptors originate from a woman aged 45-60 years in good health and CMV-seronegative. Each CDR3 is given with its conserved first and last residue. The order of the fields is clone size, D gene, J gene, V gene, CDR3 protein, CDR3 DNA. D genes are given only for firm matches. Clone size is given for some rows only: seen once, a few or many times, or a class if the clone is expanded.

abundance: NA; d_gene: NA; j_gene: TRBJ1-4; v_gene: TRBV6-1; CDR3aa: CASSERSGIPEKLFF; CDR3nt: TGTGCCAGCAGTGAGAGGTCAGGGATTCCTGAAAAACTGTTTTTT
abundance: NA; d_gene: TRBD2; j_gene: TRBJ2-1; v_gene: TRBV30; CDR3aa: CAWRPELAGGLTLNEQFF; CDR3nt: TGTGCCTGGAGGCCAGAGCTAGCGGGGGGCCTCACCCTGAATGAGCAGTTCTTC
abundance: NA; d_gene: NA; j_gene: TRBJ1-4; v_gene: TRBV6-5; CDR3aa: CASSRDNNEKLFF; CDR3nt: TGTGCCAGCAGTAGGGACAATAATGAAAAACTGTTTTTT
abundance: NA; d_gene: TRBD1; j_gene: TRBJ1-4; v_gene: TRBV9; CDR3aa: CASSEKTGWGLSNEKLFF; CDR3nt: TGTGCCAGCAGCGAGAAGACAGGGTGGGGGCTTTCTAATGAAAAACTGTTTTTT
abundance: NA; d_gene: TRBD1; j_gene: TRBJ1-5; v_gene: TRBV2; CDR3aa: CASATGRSNQPQHF; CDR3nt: TGTGCCAGCGCGACAGGGAGGAGCAATCAGCCCCAGCATTTT
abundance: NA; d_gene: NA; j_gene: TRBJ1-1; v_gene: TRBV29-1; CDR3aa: CSVCSGLGAEAFF; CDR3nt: TGCAGCGTTTGTTCCGGCCTCGGAGCTGAAGCTTTCTTT
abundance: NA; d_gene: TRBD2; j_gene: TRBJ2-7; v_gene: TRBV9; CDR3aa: CASSVGGGTYVHEQYF; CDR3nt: TGTGCCAGCAGCGTAGGGGGGGGGACCTATGTCCACGAGCAGTACTTC
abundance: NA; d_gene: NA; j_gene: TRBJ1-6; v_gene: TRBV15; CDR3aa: CATSREAGTLNSPLHF; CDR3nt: TGTGCCACCAGCAGAGAAGCAGGAACTCTTAATTCACCCCTCCACTTT
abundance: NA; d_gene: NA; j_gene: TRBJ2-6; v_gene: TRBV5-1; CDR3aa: CASTPLTSSGANVLTF; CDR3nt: TGCGCCAGCACCCCACTGACTTCTTCTGGGGCCAACGTCCTGACTTTC
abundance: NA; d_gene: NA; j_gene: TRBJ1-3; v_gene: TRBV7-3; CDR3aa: CASSSTVGNTIYF; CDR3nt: TGTGCCAGCAGCTCGACAGTTGGAAACACCATATATTTT
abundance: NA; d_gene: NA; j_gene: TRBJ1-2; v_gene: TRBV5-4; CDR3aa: CASSLEFGSYGYTF; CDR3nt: TGTGCCAGCAGCTTGGAGTTCGGTAGCTATGGCTACACCTTC
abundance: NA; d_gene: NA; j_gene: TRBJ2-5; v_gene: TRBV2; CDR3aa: CASSDIWRGKETQYF; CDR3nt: NA
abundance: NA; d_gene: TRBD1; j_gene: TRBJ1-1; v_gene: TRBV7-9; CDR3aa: CASSSGPGQSFSVAEAFF; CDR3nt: TGTGCCAGCAGCTCAGGACCGGGACAGTCTTTTTCAGTCGCTGAAGCTTTCTTT
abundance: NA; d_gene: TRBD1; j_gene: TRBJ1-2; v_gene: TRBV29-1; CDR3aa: CSVEEALRDRGVISYGYTF; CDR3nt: TGCAGCGTTGAAGAGGCCCTTCGGGACAGGGGCGTGATTAGTTATGGCTACACCTTC
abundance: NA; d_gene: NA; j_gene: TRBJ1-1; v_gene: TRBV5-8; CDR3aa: CASSSTGWTEAFF; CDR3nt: TGTGCCAGCAGCTCGACGGGGTGGACTGAAGCTTTCTTT
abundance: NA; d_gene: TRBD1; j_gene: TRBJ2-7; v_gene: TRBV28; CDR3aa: CASRRTGAGRAKYF; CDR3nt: TGTGCCAGCAGGAGGACAGGAGCAGGACGAGCTAAGTACTTC
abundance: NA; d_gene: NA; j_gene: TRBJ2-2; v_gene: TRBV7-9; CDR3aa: CASSLHGADTGELFF; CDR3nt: TGTGCCAGCAGCTTACATGGGGCGGATACCGGGGAGCTGTTTTTT
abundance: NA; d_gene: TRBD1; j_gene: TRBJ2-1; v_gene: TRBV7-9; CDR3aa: CASSQGLWGQGAYNEQFF; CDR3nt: TGTGCCAGCAGCCAAGGGCTATGGGGACAGGGGGCGTACAATGAGCAGTTCTTC
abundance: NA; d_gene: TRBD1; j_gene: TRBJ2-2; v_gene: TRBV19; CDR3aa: CASSIGTVNTGELFF; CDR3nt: TGTGCCAGTAGTATCGGGACAGTAAACACCGGGGAGCTGTTTTTT
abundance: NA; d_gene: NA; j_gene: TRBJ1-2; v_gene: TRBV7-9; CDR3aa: CSSSLAGQGGYTF; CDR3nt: TGTTCCAGCAGCTTAGCCGGGCAGGGTGGCTACACCTTC
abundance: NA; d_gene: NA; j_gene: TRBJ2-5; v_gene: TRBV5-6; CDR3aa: CASSLLGFVGGATQYF; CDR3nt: TGTGCCAGCAGCTTGTTGGGGTTTGTTGGGGGGGCGACCCAGTACTTC
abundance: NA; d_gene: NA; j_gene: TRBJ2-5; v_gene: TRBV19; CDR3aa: CASSIVPGRETQYF; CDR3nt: TGTGCCAGTAGTATAGTCCCGGGTAGGGAGACCCAGTACTTC
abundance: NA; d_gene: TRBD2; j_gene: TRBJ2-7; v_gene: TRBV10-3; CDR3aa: CAISGQELAGGHEQYF; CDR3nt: TGTGCCATCAGTGGGCAGGAGCTAGCGGGGGGGCACGAGCAGTACTTC
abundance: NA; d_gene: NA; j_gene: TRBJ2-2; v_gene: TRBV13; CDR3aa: CASSPPWGGVNGELFF; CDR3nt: TGTGCCAGCAGCCCGCCGTGGGGAGGAGTAAACGGGGAGCTGTTTTTT
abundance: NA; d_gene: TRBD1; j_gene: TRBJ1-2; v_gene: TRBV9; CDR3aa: CASSATPGQGYGYTF; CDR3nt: TGTGCCAGCAGCGCCACCCCGGGACAGGGCTATGGCTACACCTTC
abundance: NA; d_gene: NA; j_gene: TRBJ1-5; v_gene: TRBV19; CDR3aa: CASTGQGNQPQHF; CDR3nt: TGTGCCAGTACGGGGCAGGGGAATCAGCCCCAGCATTTT
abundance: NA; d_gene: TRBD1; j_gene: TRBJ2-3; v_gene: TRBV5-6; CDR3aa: CASSLKRGQGTDTQYF; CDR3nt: TGTGCCAGCAGCTTGAAAAGGGGACAGGGAACAGATACGCAGTATTTT
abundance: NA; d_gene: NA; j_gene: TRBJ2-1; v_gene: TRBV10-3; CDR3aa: CAIRERPPGGQYEQFF; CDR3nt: TGTGCCATCAGGGAACGACCCCCGGGGGGACAATATGAGCAGTTCTTC
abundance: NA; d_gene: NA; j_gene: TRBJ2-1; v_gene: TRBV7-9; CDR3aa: CASSLEQGNEQFF; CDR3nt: TGTGCCAGCAGCTTAGAACAGGGCAATGAGCAGTTCTTC
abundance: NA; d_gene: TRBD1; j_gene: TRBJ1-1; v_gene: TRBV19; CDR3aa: CASSRDRVNTEAFF; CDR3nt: TGTGCCAGTAGTAGGGACAGGGTTAACACTGAAGCTTTCTTT
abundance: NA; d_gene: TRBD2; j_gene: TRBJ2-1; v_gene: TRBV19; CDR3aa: CASRFKGLAGRRGSYNEQFF; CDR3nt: TGTGCCAGTAGGTTTAAAGGACTAGCGGGGAGGAGGGGCTCCTACAATGAGCAGTTCTTC
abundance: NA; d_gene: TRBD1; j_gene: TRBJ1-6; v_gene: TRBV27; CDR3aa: CASSLGPGTGTSKNSPLHF; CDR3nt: TGTGCCAGCAGTTTAGGGCCCGGGACAGGGACGTCAAAAAATTCACCCCTCCACTTT
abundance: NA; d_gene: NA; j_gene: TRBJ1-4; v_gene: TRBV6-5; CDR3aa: CASSYLHSNEKLFF; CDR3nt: TGTGCCAGCAGTTACCTCCACAGTAATGAAAAACTGTTTTTT
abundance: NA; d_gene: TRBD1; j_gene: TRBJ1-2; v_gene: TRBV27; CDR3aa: CASSPGQGGYTF; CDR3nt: TGTGCCAGCAGCCCGGGACAGGGTGGCTACACCTTC
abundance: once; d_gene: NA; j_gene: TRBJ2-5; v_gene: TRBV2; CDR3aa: CASSRVPRGQETQYF; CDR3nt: TGTGCCAGCAGTAGGGTCCCCCGGGGCCAAGAGACCCAGTACTTC
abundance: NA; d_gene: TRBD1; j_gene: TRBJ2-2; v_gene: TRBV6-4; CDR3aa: CASTPRQGSTGELFF; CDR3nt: TGTGCCAGCACCCCGAGACAGGGGAGCACCGGGGAGCTGTTTTTT
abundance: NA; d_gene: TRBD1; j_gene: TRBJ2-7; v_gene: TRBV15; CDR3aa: CATRQSGGTYEQYF; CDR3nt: TGTGCCACCAGGCAATCAGGGGGAACCTACGAGCAGTACTTC
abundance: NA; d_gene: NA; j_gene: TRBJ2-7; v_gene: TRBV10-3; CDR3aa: CAISDPIGGNYEQYF; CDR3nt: TGTGCCATCAGTGACCCAATTGGAGGGAACTACGAGCAGTACTTC
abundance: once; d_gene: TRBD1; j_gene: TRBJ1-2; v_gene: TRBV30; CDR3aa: CAWMTTGGNGYTF; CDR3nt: TGTGCCTGGATGACTACAGGGGGAAATGGCTACACCTTC
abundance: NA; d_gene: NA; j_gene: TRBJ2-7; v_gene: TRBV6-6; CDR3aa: CASSYRYEQYF; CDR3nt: TGTGCCAGCAGTTACCGGTACGAGCAGTACTTC
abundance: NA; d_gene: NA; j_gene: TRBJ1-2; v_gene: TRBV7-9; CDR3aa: CASSLETYGYTF; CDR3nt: TGTGCCAGCAGCTTGGAGACGTATGGCTACACCTTC
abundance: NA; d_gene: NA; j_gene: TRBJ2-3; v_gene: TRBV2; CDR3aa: CASRELTDTQYF; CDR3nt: TGTGCCAGCAGAGAGTTGACAGATACGCAGTATTTT
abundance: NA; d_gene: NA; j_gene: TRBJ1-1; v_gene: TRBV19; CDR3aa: CASSIVFEAFF; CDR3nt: TGTGCCAGTAGTATAGTCTTCGAAGCTTTCTTT
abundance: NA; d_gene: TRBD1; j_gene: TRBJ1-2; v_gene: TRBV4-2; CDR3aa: CASSQVLTGGLGVNYGYTF; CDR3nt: TGTGCCAGCAGCCAAGTTCTCACAGGGGGGTTGGGAGTGAACTATGGCTACACCTTC
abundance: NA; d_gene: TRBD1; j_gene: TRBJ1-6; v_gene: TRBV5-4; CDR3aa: CASSRGQGNSPLHF; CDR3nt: TGTGCCAGCAGCCGAGGACAGGGTAATTCACCCCTCCACTTT
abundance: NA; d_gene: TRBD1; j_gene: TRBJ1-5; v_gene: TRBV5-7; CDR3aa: CASSQGQGASNQPQHF; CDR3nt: TGTGCCAGCAGTCAAGGACAGGGGGCTAGCAATCAGCCCCAGCATTTT
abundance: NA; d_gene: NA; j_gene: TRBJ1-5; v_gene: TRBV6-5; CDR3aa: CASSYQGGSNQPQHF; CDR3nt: TGTGCCAGCAGTTACCAGGGTGGGAGCAATCAGCCCCAGCATTTT
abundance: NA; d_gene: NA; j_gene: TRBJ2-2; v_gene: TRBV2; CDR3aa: CASSGTGGGGELFF; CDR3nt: TGTGCCAGCAGCGGAACGGGGGGCGGCGGGGAGCTGTTTTTT
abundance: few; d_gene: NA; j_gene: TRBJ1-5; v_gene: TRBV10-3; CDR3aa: CAARTDSNQPQHF; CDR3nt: TGTGCCGCTCGGACAGATAGCAATCAGCCCCAGCATTTT